This T cell receptor (beta chain) emerged from a study of blood T cell repertoires in COVID-19. Original data processing: Researchers report that nucleated cell counts were estimated from reference gene primer amplification. The assay was immunoSEQ multiplex PCR, and TCRdb's table has in-frame clones only and misses some. The V and J calls and clone size come from that table; D and trimming were worked out from the DNA. This sample has hundreds of thousands of clones, with roughly 86% found just once. V was pared by 4 bases and J by 6 bases, with 24 bases between. Germline loops: CDR1 SGHTA, CDR2 FQGTGA. The CDR3 runs 18 residues.

The receptor comes from a human donor in a cohort sampled during active COVID-19. The rearrangement joins TRBV7-3 to TRBJ2-2, with D possibly TRBD2 on 8 matching bases. What was sequenced was peripheral blood. CDR3 coding DNA: TGTGCCAGCAGCTACGGGGGAAGCGGGAGAACAGGGGCCGGGGAGCTGTTTTTT. The encoded protein is CASSYGGSGRTGAGELFF.